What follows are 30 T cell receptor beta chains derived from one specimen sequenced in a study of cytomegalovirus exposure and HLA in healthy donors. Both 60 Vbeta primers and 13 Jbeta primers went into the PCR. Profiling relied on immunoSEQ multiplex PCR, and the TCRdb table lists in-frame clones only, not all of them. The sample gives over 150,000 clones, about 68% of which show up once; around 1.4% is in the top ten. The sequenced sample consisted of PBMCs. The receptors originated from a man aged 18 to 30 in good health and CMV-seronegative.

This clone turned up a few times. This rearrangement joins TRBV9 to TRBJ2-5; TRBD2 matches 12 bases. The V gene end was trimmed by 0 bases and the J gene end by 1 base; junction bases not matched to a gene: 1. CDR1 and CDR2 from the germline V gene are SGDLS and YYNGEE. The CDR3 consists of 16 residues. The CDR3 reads CASSVGTSGVQETQYF. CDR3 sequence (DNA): TGTGCCAGCAGCGTAGGGACTAGCGGGGTCCAAGAGACCCAGTACTTC.

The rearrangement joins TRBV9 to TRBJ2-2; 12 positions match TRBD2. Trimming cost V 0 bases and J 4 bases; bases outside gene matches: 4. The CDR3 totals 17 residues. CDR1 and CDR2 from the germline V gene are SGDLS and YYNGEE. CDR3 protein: CASSVALAGGGTGELFF. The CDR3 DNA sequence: TGTGCCAGCAGCGTAGCACTAGCGGGAGGAGGCACCGGGGAGCTGTTTTTT.

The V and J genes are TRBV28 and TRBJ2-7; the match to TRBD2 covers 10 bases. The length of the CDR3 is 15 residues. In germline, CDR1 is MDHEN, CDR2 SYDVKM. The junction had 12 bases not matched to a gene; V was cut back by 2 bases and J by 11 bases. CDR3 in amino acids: CASSLLTPLAGEEYF. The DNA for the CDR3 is TGTGCCAGCAGTTTACTGACCCCGCTAGCGGGGGAAGAGTACTTC.

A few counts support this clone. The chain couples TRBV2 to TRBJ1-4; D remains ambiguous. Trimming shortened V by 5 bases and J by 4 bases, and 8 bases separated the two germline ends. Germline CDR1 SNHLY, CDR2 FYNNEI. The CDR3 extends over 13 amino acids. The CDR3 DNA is TGTGCCAGCAGTTCCGGTCTTAATGAAAAACTGTTTTTT. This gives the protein CASSSGLNEKLFF.

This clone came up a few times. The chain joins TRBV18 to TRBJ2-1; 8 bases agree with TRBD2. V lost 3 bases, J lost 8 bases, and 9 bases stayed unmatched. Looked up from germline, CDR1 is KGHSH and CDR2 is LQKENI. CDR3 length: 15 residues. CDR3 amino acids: CASSPLGAGGYEQFF. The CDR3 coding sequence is TGTGCCAGCTCACCCCTAGGGGCGGGAGGTTATGAGCAGTTCTTC.

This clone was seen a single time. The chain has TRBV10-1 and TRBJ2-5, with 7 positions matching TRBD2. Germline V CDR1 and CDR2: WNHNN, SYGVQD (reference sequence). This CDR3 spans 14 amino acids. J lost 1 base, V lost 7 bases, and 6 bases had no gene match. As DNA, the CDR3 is TGCGCCAGCATGATAGCGGGCATCCAAGAGACCCAGTACTTC. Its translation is CASMIAGIQETQYF.

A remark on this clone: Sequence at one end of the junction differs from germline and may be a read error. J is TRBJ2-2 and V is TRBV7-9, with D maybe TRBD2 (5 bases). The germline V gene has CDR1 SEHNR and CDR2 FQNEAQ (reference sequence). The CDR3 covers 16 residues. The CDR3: CSSSPRGAVSTGELFF. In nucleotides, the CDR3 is TGTTCCAGCAGCCCCCGAGGAGCGGTAAGCACCGGGGAGCTGTTTTTT.

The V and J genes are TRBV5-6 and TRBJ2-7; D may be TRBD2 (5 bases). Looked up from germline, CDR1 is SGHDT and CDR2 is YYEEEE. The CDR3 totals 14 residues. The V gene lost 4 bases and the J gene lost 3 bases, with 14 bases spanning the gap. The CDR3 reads CASSTPTRDYEQYF. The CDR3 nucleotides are TGTGCCAGCAGCACCCCAACTAGAGACTACGAGCAGTACTTC.

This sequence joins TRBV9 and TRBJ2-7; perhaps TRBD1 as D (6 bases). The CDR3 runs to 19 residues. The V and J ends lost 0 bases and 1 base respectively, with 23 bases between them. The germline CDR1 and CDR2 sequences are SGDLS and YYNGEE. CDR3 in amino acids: CASSVDPHIVRGFSYEQYF. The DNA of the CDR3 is TGTGCCAGCAGCGTAGACCCCCACATCGTTAGGGGGTTTTCCTACGAGCAGTACTTC. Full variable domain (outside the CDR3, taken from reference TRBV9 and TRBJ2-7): DSGVTQTPKHLITATGQRVTLRCSPRSGDLSVYWYQQSLDQGLQFLIQYYNGEERAKGNILERFSAQQFPDLHSELNLSSLELGDSALYFCASSVDPHIVRGFSYEQYFGPGTRLTVT.

The CDR3 here is CASSQGLAVYEQYF. In nucleotides, the CDR3 is TGCGCCAGCAGCCAAGGCCTAGCGGTTTACGAGCAGTACTTC. The rearrangement uses TRBV4-1 and TRBJ2-7, with 7 bases matching TRBD2. V lost 1 base, J lost 4 bases, and 4 bases stayed unmatched. There are 14 residues in the CDR3. Germline V gene sequence: CDR1 MGHRA, CDR2 YSYEKL.

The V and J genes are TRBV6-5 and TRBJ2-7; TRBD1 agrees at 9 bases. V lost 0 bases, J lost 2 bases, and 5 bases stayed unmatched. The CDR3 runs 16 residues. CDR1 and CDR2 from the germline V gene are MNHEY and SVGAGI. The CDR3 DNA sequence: TGTGCCAGCAGTTACTCCCGGACAGGGGACACCTACGAGCAGTACTTC. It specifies CASSYSRTGDTYEQYF.

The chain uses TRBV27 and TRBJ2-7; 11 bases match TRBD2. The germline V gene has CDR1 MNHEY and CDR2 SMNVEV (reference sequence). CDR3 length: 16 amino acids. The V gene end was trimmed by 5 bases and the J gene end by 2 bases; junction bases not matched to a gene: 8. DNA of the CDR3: TGTGCCAGCAGTCACCTCCTAGCGGGGGGTACCTACGAGCAGTACTTC. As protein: CASSHLLAGGTYEQYF.

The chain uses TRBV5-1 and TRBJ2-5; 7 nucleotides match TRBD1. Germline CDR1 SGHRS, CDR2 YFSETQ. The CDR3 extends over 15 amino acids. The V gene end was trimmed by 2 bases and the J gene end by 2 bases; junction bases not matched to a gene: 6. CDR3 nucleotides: TGCGCCAGCAGCTTCACTGACAGGGCGCAAGAGACCCAGTACTTC. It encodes CASSFTDRAQETQYF.

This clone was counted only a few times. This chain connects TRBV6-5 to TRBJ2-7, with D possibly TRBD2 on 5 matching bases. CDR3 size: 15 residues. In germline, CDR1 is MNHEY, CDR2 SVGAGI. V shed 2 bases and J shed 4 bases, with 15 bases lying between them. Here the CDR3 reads CASSYQRVKQYEQYF. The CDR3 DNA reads TGTGCCAGCAGTTACCAGAGGGTAAAACAATACGAGCAGTACTTC.

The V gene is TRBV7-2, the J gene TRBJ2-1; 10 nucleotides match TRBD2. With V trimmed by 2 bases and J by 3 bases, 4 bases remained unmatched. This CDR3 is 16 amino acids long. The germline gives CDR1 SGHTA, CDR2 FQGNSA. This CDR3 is CASSLSGTSDYNEQFF. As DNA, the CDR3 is TGTGCCAGCAGCTTATCCGGGACTAGCGACTACAATGAGCAGTTCTTC.

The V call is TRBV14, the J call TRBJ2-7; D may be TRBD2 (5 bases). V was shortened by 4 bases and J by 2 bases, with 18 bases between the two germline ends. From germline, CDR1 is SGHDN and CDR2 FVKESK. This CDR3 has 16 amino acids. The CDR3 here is CASSRRVARGPYEQYF. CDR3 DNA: TGTGCCAGCAGCCGCCGGGTAGCGCGTGGACCCTACGAGCAGTACTTC. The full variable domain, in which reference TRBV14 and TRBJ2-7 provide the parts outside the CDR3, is EAGVTQFPSHSVIEKGQTVTLRCDPISGHDNLYWYRRVMGKEIKFLLHFVKESKQDESGMPNNRFLAERTGGTYSTLKVQPAELEDSGVYFCASSRRVARGPYEQYFGPGTRLTVT.

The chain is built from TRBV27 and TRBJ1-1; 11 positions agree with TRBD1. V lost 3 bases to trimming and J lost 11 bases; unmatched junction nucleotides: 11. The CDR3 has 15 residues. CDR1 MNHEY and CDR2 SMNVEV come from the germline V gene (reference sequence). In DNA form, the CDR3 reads TGTGCCAGCAGTTTCGTCGGGACAGGGGGGAAGGGGGCTTTCTTT. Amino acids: CASSFVGTGGKGAFF.

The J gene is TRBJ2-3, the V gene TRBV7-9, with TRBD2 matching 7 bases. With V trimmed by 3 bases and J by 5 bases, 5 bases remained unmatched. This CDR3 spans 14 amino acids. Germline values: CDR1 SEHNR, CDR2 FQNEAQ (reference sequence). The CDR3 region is CASSFAIAGDTQYF. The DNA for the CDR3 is TGTGCCAGCAGCTTCGCTATAGCGGGAGATACGCAGTATTTT.

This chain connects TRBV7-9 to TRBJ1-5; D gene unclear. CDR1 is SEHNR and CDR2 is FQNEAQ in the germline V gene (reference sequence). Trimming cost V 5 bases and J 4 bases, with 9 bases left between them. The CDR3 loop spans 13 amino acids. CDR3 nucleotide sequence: TGTGCCAGCAGCCTAGACGGGAATCAGCCCCAGCATTTT. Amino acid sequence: CASSLDGNQPQHF.

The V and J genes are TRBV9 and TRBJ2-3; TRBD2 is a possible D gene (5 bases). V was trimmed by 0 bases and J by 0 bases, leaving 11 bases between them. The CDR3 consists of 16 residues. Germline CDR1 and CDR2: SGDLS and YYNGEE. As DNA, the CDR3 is TGTGCCAGCAGCGTAGAGTCCCAGCGGAGCACAGATACGCAGTATTTT. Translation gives CASSVESQRSTDTQYF. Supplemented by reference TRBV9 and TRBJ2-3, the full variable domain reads DSGVTQTPKHLITATGQRVTLRCSPRSGDLSVYWYQQSLDQGLQFLIQYYNGEERAKGNILERFSAQQFPDLHSELNLSSLELGDSALYFCASSVESQRSTDTQYFGPGTRLTVL.

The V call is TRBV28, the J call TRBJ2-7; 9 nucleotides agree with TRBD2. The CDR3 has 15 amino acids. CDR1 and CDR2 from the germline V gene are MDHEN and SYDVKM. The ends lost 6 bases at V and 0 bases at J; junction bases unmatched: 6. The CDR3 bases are TGTGCCAGCAGCACCCCAGCGGGGGGCTCCTACGAGCAGTACTTC. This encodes CASSTPAGGSYEQYF.

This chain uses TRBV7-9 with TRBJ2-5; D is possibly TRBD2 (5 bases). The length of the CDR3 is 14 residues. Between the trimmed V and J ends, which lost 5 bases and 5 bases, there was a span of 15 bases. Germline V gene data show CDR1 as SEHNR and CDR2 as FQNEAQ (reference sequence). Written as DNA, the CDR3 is TGTGCCAGCAGCCCCCGCCGCTCGGGGGAGACCCAGTACTTC. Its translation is CASSPRRSGETQYF.

This CDR3 reads CASSPGGRFSYNEQFF. In DNA, the CDR3 is TGTGCCAGCAGTCCCGGAGGGCGATTCTCCTACAATGAGCAGTTCTTC. The chain links TRBV28 to TRBJ2-1, with a possible D match to TRBD2 (6 bases). This CDR3 has 16 amino acids. Trimming took off 5 bases at V and 0 bases at J, with 14 bases between the two ends. Per germline, CDR1 MDHEN and CDR2 SYDVKM.

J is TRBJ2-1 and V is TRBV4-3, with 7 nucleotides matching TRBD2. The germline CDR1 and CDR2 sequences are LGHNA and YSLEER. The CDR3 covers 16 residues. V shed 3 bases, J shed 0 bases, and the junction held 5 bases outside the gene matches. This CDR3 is CASSQASGGSYNEQFF. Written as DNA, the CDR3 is TGCGCCAGCAGCCAGGCTAGCGGAGGCTCCTACAATGAGCAGTTCTTC.

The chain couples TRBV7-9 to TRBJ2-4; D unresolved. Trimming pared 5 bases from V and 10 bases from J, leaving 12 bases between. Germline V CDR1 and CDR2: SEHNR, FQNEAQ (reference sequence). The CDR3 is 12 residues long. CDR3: CASSPREVIQYF. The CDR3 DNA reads TGTGCCAGCAGCCCCCGAGAGGTGATTCAGTACTTC.

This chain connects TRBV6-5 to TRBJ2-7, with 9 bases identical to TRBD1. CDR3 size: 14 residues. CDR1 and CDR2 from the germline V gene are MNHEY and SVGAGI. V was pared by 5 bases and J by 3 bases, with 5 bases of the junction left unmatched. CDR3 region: CASSTGTGLYEQYF. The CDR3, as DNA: TGTGCCAGCAGTACCGGGACAGGGCTCTACGAGCAGTACTTC.

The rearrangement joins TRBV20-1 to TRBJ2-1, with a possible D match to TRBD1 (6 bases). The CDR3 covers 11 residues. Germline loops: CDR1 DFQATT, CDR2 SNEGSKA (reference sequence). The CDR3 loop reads CSGKGGNEQFF. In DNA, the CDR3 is TGCAGCGGAAAAGGGGGCAATGAGCAGTTCTTC.

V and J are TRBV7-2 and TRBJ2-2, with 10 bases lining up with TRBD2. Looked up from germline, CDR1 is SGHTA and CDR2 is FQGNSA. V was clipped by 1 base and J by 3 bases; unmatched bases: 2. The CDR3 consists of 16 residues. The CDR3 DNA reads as TGTGCCAGCAGCTTAGGCCTAGCGGGAGACACCGGGGAGCTGTTTTTT. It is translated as CASSLGLAGDTGELFF.

The CDR3: CASSLGRTSNTGELFF. For the CDR3, the DNA is TGTGCCAGCAGCTTGGGGAGAACCTCGAACACCGGGGAGCTGTTTTTT. V and J are TRBV5-8 and TRBJ2-2; D not certain. The CDR3 runs 16 residues. Germline loops: CDR1 SGHTS, CDR2 YDEGEE. V was cut by 0 bases and J by 0 bases, with 9 bases left in between.

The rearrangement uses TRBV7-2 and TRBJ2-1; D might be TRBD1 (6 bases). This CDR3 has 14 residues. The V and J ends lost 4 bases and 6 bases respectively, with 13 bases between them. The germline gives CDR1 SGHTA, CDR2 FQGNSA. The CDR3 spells CASSWTRGGNEQFF. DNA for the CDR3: TGTGCCAGCAGCTGGACTCGAGGGGGCAATGAGCAGTTCTTC.